This T cell receptor beta chain was obtained from a study of Graves' ophthalmopathy and Graves' hyperthyroidism. Study background: Peripheral blood sampling occurred at initial diagnosis, before any treatment.

Investigators amplified TCR beta CDR3 regions from RNA transcripts. An initial RT-PCR round employing HTBI primers preceded a second-round multiplex PCR. TCRdb used MiXCR to reprocess the multiplex PCR reads, holding one entry per CDR3 protein. The sample consists of 600,000 to 650,000 distinct CDR3 sequences, around a fifth of them appearing once. General study results and limits: Blood was where most expanded thyroid clonotypes above 0.001 frequency also turned up.

The V and J ends lost 5 bases and 9 bases, in that order; junction bases with no gene match: 9. In germline, CDR1 is SGHAT, CDR2 FQNNGV. The CDR3 runs to 14 residues. This clonotype occurred a few times. No antigen is known for it. Hyperthyroidism was considered stable when no ophthalmopathy appeared within 18 months of follow-up. The sequencing input was peripheral blood. The receptor was derived from a young woman with stable Graves' hyperthyroidism. Some clones in this sample may be carry-over from other donors' samples. The chain joins TRBV11-2 to TRBJ2-7; TRBD1 matches 11 bases. Here the CDR3 DNA reads TGTGCCAGCAGCCCCCGGACAGGGGGCGGGAGGCAGTACTTC. The encoded protein is CASSPRTGGGRQYF. The full variable domain, with the rest looked up from reference TRBV11-2 and TRBJ2-7, is EAGVAQSPRYKIIEKRQSVAFWCNPISGHATLYWYQQILGQGPKLLIQFQNNGVVDDSQLPKDRFSAERLKGVDSTLKIQPAKLEDSAVYLCASSPRTGGGRQYFGPGTRLTVT.